The T cell receptor (beta chain) under discussion was sequenced for a study of OX40 agonist ivuxolimab in advanced cancers. Study-wide findings and caveats: Partial responders treated at 0.1-3.0 mg/kg exhibited clonal expansion among the lowest measured. Antigen specificity of clonally expanded peripheral T cells was not established.

With regard to this clone: The antigen is not known.

Method: immunoSEQ multiplex PCR; TCRdb's copy keeps in-frame clones and lacks some. The repertoire holds about 80,000 clones, with approximately 94% as singletons. CDR1 LNHDA and CDR2 SQIVND come from the germline V gene (reference sequence). Trimming cost V 4 bases and J 3 bases, with 7 bases left between them. This CDR3 spans 13 amino acids. V usage is TRBV19 and J usage is TRBJ2-1; D not resolved. This sequence was found in an adult with an advanced solid tumor such as melanoma, head and neck, liver or kidney cancer. The source material was CD4+ or CD8+ T cells sorted from blood, sampled in a trial of the OX40 agonist ivuxolimab. For the CDR3, the DNA is TGTGCCAGTAGTAAAGGCTACTACAATGAGCAGTTCTTC. As protein: CASSKGYYNEQFF.